What follows describes a single T cell receptor beta chain. The antigen remains undetermined. The sample belongs to a study of cytomegalovirus exposure and HLA in healthy donors. Study-level background: The 95 to 150 validation repertoires used the same platform as the 666 first-cohort repertoires, a later analysis reported.

This CDR3 is built from 16 residues. Germline V gene data show CDR1 as SGHVS and CDR2 as FNYEAQ. V lost 2 bases to trimming and J lost 6 bases; unmatched junction nucleotides: 6. Study-wide results and limits: Rarity marked most TCR sequences, yet some public TCRs occurred in many donors. CMV antigen specificity was confirmed in vitro for three CMV-associated chains.

The data were produced by immunoSEQ multiplex PCR, yet TCRdb's version contains in-frame clones alone and is incomplete. The table has tens of thousands of clones, 80% to 95% seen once; the top ten hold around 5.5%. Sequences were obtained from PBMCs. The sequence was obtained from a woman between 18 and 29 years old in good health and CMV-seronegative. This sequence joins TRBV7-6 and TRBJ1-6; 8 bases fit TRBD1. CDR3: CASSLIRGQGNSPLHF. CDR3 in DNA: TGTGCCAGCAGCTTAATCCGCGGACAGGGTAATTCACCCCTCCACTTT.